This T cell receptor beta chain was retrieved from a study of cytomegalovirus exposure and HLA in healthy donors. Study-level points and caveats: A later analysis showed that HLA-associated TCR beta chains had undergone more clonal expansion than equally common others. From TCR beta sequences, most subjects' HLA-A and HLA-B alleles were reportedly predicted accurately.

Use of 60 Vbeta and 13 Jbeta primers characterized the PCR. Clones were read by immunoSEQ multiplex PCR, and TCRdb kept only the in-frame ones, dropping some. Among some 150,000 clones listed, just under 80% were seen once. Germline CDR1 reads SGHRS; CDR2 reads YFSETQ. CDR3 length: 17 residues. The germline V and J ends were trimmed by 4 bases and 0 bases, with 19 bases remaining between them. To note about this clone: The target antigen is unknown.

The sequenced material came from PBMCs. The TCR sequence derives from a woman in her forties or fifties in good health and CMV-seronegative. The chain recombines TRBV5-1 with TRBJ1-2; possible D gene TRBD1, 5 bases. CDR3 coding DNA: TGCGCCAGCAGCCCTTACACCGACAGCGTAGCTAACTATGGCTACACCTTC. Amino acids: CASSPYTDSVANYGYTF. Supplemented by reference TRBV5-1 and TRBJ1-2, the full variable domain reads KAGVTQTPRYLIKTRGQQVTLSCSPISGHRSVSWYQQTPGQGLQFLFEYFSETQRNKGNFPGRFSGRQFSNSRSEMNVSTLELGDSALYLCASSPYTDSVANYGYTFGSGTRLTVV.